This TCR beta chain was profiled in a study of Ad26.COV2.S vaccination and SARS-CoV-2 variants. This clone was recorded a few times. The sample has other DNA sequences that encode this CDR3 too. Libraries were prepared by immunoSEQ multiplex PCR; TCRdb keeps only in-frame clonotypes and omits some of them. The sample lists 300,000 to 400,000 clones, approximately 87% occurring once. The CDR3 consists of 16 residues. V dropped 6 bases and J dropped 7; count of bases not matched to a gene: 11. CDR1 and CDR2 (germline): LGHNT, FRNRAP. Noted treatment: some 20 received Ad26.COV2.S at low or high dose, single or two shots; about 5 received placebo; per-sample allocation not given. Repertoires come from day 63 after the first vaccine or placebo injection.

The material was peripheral blood, obtained in a trial of Ad26.COV2.S vaccine versus placebo. The receptor comes from a person between 18 and 65 years old who received the Ad26.COV2.S COVID-19 vaccine or a placebo. J is TRBJ2-5 and V is TRBV12-5; 13 nucleotides align to TRBD2. The CDR3 region has the DNA TGTGCTAGTGGGGGGACTAGCGGGGAGGACTCGGGGACCCAGTACTTC. Its protein product is CASGGTSGEDSGTQYF.